A single sample is the source of the 28 T cell receptor beta chains below, sequenced in a study of human T cells and chemical hapten exposure. Time point denoted: patch test 1, 2 weeks after DPC sensitization. Treatment here: therapeutic diphenylcyclopropenone sensitization with weekly scalp DPC. TCRdb processed the RACE reads anew with MiXCR; each CDR3 protein has one entry. The sample records nearly 350,000 distinct CDR3 sequences, about 7% being singletons. Material: whole blood, obtained in connection with sensitization to the hapten diphenylcyclopropenone (DPC). These receptors were taken from a woman in her late teens or twenties with alopecia areata. Some clones in this sample may be carry-over from other donors' samples.

Comments on this clonotype: A junction end diverges from the germline sequence, so it may reflect a read error. V is TRBV7-2 and J is TRBJ2-3; D remains ambiguous. The CDR3 consists of 13 residues. Germline V CDR1 and CDR2: SGHTA, FQGNSA. CDR3 residues: CASSSHSTDMQYF. CDR3 nucleotides: TGTGCCAGCAGCTCCCACAGCACAGATATGCAGTATTTT.

V gene TRBV27 combines with J gene TRBJ1-2, with TRBD1 as a possible D gene (6 bases). CDR1 is MNHEY, CDR2 SMNVEV, per germline (reference sequence). Trimming removed 0 bases from V and 4 bases from J, with 9 bases in between. This CDR3 spans 14 amino acids. DNA of the CDR3: TGTGCCAGCAGTTTATCCAGGGGCCTCTATGGCTACACCTTC. Translation gives CASSLSRGLYGYTF.

This clonotype was counted at least ten times. J is TRBJ2-3 and V is TRBV5-1; D call uncertain. This CDR3 is 13 amino acids long. V gave up 0 bases and J gave up 4 bases, with 6 bases separating them. Germline-derived CDR1 and CDR2 are SGHRS and YFSETQ. The CDR3 coding sequence is TGCGCCAGCAGCTTGGTGGTGCCAGATACGCAGTATTTT. This encodes CASSLVVPDTQYF.

This chain joins TRBV6-2 or TRBV6-3 and TRBJ1-5; 7 positions match TRBD1. CDR1 and CDR2 (germline): MNHEY, SVGEGT. The V and J ends lost 2 bases and 6 bases, in that order; junction bases with no gene match: 4. The CDR3 consists of 14 residues. The CDR3 here is CASSYEGASQPQHF. The CDR3 DNA is TGTGCCAGCAGTTACGAGGGGGCTAGTCAGCCCCAGCATTTT.

This clonotype occurred many times. The J gene is TRBJ2-5, the V gene TRBV10-3; D unclear. Trimming took off 8 bases at V and 1 base at J, with 17 bases between the two ends. Germline V CDR1 and CDR2: ENHRY, SYGVKD. CDR3 length equals 15 residues. Written as DNA, the CDR3 is TGTGCCATCGGAAGCCCTCCCCGGCCCCAAGAGACCCAGTACTTC. It specifies CAIGSPPRPQETQYF.

This clonotype was recorded at least ten times. The V gene is TRBV12-3 or TRBV12-4, the J gene TRBJ1-1; D is possibly TRBD1 (5 bases). The CDR3 has 14 amino acids. V was shortened by 1 base and J by 1 base, with 7 bases between the two germline ends. The CDR3 region is CASSLVGGNTEAFF. CDR3 sequence (DNA): TGTGCCAGCAGTTTAGTGGGGGGGAACACTGAAGCTTTCTTT.

This clonotype was picked up many times. This chain joins TRBV5-1 and TRBJ2-3; 9 positions match TRBD2. Germline V gene sequence: CDR1 SGHRS, CDR2 YFSETQ. Trimming at V came to 0 bases and at J to 1 base, leaving 6 bases not matched to a gene. The CDR3 length is 17 residues. The CDR3 loop is CASSLVASGDRTDTQYF. CDR3 nucleotide sequence: TGCGCCAGCAGCTTGGTAGCTAGCGGGGACCGCACAGATACGCAGTATTTT.

This clonotype was counted a few times. The chain links TRBV15 to TRBJ1-6; D perhaps matches TRBD1 (6 bases). Deletions cut 3 bases from V and 4 bases from J, with 19 bases between. The CDR3 runs 18 residues. Germline V lookup: CDR1 LNHNV, CDR2 YYDKDF (reference sequence). CDR3 nucleotides: TGTGCCACCAGCAGTCCCCCCCCGACAGGAGATTATAATTCACCCCTCCACTTT. As protein: CATSSPPPTGDYNSPLHF.

V and J are TRBV20-1 and TRBJ1-1, with TRBD1 matching 9 bases. The ends lost 5 bases at V and 9 bases at J; junction bases unmatched: 16. Germline V gene sequence: CDR1 DFQATT, CDR2 SNEGSKA (reference sequence). The CDR3 contains 15 residues. CDR3 nucleotides: TGCAGTGCTTCAACCGACGGGACAGGGTCCGGAAAAGCTTTCTTT. Encoded protein: CSASTDGTGSGKAFF.

This clonotype was recorded at least ten times. The genes are TRBV23-1 and TRBJ2-3, with 8 bases identical to TRBD1. TRBV23-1 is an ORF, with its function uncertain. There are 22 residues in the CDR3. J was trimmed by 0 bases and V by 3 bases; bases with no gene match: 23. The CDR3: CASSQGFGGTGAFQTSTDTQYF. DNA for the CDR3: TGCGCCAGCAGTCAGGGTTTTGGCGGGACAGGCGCATTCCAAACTAGCACAGATACGCAGTATTTT.

This clonotype was counted many times. The chain has TRBV29-1 and TRBJ1-1, with TRBD1 as a possible D gene (5 bases). CDR3 length: 14 residues. Trimming took off 3 bases at V and 4 bases at J, with 15 bases between the two ends. CDR1 is SQVTM, CDR2 ANQGSEA, per germline. CDR3 in DNA: TGCAGCGTTGACAGGGTAAAGGGTAGCACTGAAGCTTTCTTT. Translating it yields CSVDRVKGSTEAFF.

This clonotype was counted between two and nine times. J is TRBJ2-5 and V is TRBV7-8, with 7 nucleotides matching TRBD2. The CDR3 runs 14 residues. J was trimmed by 9 bases and V by 6 bases; bases with no gene match: 13. Germline-derived CDR1 and CDR2 are SGHVS and FQNEAQ. This chain's CDR3 is CASRPKTSRWAQYF. Here the CDR3 DNA reads TGTGCCAGCAGGCCGAAGACTAGCCGGTGGGCCCAGTACTTC.

This clonotype was observed a handful of times. The chain employs TRBV9 and TRBJ1-2; no firm D call. Looked up from germline, CDR1 is SGDLS and CDR2 is YYNGEE. Trimming removed 0 bases at V and 1 base at J, with 16 bases between. This CDR3 is 17 amino acids long. DNA for the CDR3: TGTGCCAGCAGCGTAGAATTCCCTGGGGAGGGTAACTATGGCTACACCTTC. Its protein product is CASSVEFPGEGNYGYTF.

In this sample, this clonotype turned up a few times. V and J are TRBV29-1 and TRBJ1-2, with D possibly matching TRBD1 (5 bases). This CDR3 comprises 12 residues. Trimming shortened V by 1 base and J by 8 bases, and 11 bases separated the two germline ends. Per the germline V gene, CDR1 is SQVTM and CDR2 is ANQGSEA. CDR3 amino acids: CSVEGGAGGYTF. The CDR3 DNA is TGCAGCGTTGAAGGTGGGGCTGGGGGCTACACCTTC. The full variable domain, rest sourced from reference TRBV29-1 and TRBJ1-2, is SAVISQKPSRDICQRGTSLTIQCQVDSQVTMMFWYRQQPGQSLTLIATANQGSEATYESGFVIDKFPISRPNLTFSTLTVSNMSPEDSSIYLCSVEGGAGGYTFGSGTRLTVV.

This clonotype showed up just a few times. The chain couples TRBV20-1 to TRBJ1-1; D ambiguous. Germline V lookup: CDR1 DFQATT, CDR2 SNEGSKA (reference sequence). Trimming shortened V by 6 bases and J by 5 bases, and 16 bases separated the two germline ends. This CDR3 has 13 amino acids. The CDR3 loop is CSALDDDFTEAFF. The CDR3 nucleotides are TGCAGTGCATTGGACGACGATTTTACTGAAGCTTTCTTT.

This clonotype was detected a few times. J is TRBJ2-1 and V is TRBV5-4; 9 nucleotides agree with TRBD1. Losses at the gene ends were 9 bases for V and 0 bases for J; bases not matched to a gene: 7. CDR1 and CDR2 from the germline V gene are SGHNT and YYREEE (reference sequence). There are 15 residues in the CDR3. Here the CDR3 DNA reads TGTGCCATTCACCCGACAGGGGGCTCCTACAATGAGCAGTTCTTC. Encoded protein: CAIHPTGGSYNEQFF.

The chain recombines TRBV29-1 with TRBJ1-1; 7 nucleotides line up with TRBD1. V dropped 2 bases and J dropped 3; count of bases not matched to a gene: 3. CDR3 length: 13 amino acids. The germline V gene has CDR1 SQVTM and CDR2 ANQGSEA. CDR3 nucleotide sequence: TGCAGCGTTGAATCGACAGGGCACACTGAAGCTTTCTTT. Residues: CSVESTGHTEAFF.

This clonotype showed up just a few times. This rearrangement joins TRBV20-1 to TRBJ2-4, with D unresolved. Germline V gene data show CDR1 as DFQATT and CDR2 as SNEGSKA (reference sequence). Trimming left V 6 bases short and J 0 bases short, with 12 bases between. The CDR3 runs to 14 residues. The CDR3 DNA sequence: TGCAGTGCGACGGATCTTCTAGCCAAAAACATTCAGTACTTC. Translating gives CSATDLLAKNIQYF.

This chain joins TRBV6-6 and TRBJ1-5, with 12 bases lining up with TRBD1. Germline trimming cut 6 bases from V and 1 base from J; bases unmatched to any gene: 4. The CDR3 contains 16 residues. The germline V gene has CDR1 MNHNY and CDR2 SVGAGI (reference sequence). In DNA form, the CDR3 reads TGTGCCAGCAGGGGACAGGGGGCAGGCAGCAATCAGCCCCAGCATTTT. It codes for CASRGQGAGSNQPQHF.

This clonotype has more than one count but fewer than ten. The chain joins TRBV4-3 to TRBJ2-3; D call uncertain. V was cut by 0 bases and J by 6 bases, with 16 bases left in between. Germline-derived CDR1 and CDR2 are LGHNA and YSLEER. CDR3 size: 16 residues. CDR3 region: CASSQEPVDGSDTQYF. In DNA form, the CDR3 reads TGCGCCAGCAGCCAAGAGCCGGTAGACGGTTCCGATACGCAGTATTTT.

This clonotype was counted at least ten times. The chain recombines TRBV6-6 with TRBJ1-1; a weak D match, TRBD1 (5 bases). This CDR3 contains 14 residues. In germline, CDR1 is MNHNY, CDR2 SVGAGI (reference sequence). Deletions cut 6 bases from V and 4 bases from J, with 15 bases between. CDR3 sequence reads: CASSSPPGSTEAFF. The CDR3 bases are TGTGCCAGCAGCTCCCCTCCAGGGTCCACTGAAGCTTTCTTT.

There are a few counts of this clonotype. The chain recombines TRBV7-6 with TRBJ2-6, with 9 bases identical to TRBD1. The V segment lost 5 bases and the J segment 0 bases; nucleotides outside the gene matches: 14. The CDR3 length is 20 residues. The V gene's germline CDR1 is SGHVS and CDR2 FNYEAQ. In DNA form, the CDR3 reads TGTGCCAGCAGCCGGGGGGTAGGCGGGACAGGGCTCTCTGGGGCCAACGTCCTGACTTTC. It specifies CASSRGVGGTGLSGANVLTF.

Comments on this clonotype: A junction boundary mismatches the germline segment, possibly from a read error. The chain is built from TRBV5-1 and TRBJ2-5; D call uncertain. Germline loops: CDR1 SGHRS, CDR2 YFSETQ. This CDR3 spans 15 amino acids. The CDR3: CASSLVPNAQETRYF. CDR3 in DNA: TGCGCCAGCAGCTTGGTTCCAAACGCCCAAGAGACCCGGTACTTC. The full variable domain, with the rest looked up from reference TRBV5-1 and TRBJ2-5, is KAGVTQTPRYLIKTRGQQVTLSCSPISGHRSVSWYQQTPGQGLQFLFEYFSETQRNKGNFPGRFSGRQFSNSRSEMNVSTLELGDSALYLCASSLVPNAQETRYFGPGTRLLVL.

The rearrangement links TRBV11-1 to TRBJ1-2; D perhaps matches TRBD1 (5 bases). The germline CDR1 and CDR2 sequences are SGHAT and FQDESV (reference sequence). The CDR3 consists of 16 residues. V was trimmed by 5 bases and J by 0 bases, leaving 16 bases between them. CDR3 nucleotides: TGTGCCAGCAGCCAGACAGAGACAGCTACTAACTATGGCTACACCTTC. It is translated as CASSQTETATNYGYTF.

Many counts were recorded for this clonotype. The V gene is TRBV6-2 or TRBV6-3, the J gene TRBJ1-1; possibly TRBD1 for D (6 bases). V lost 6 bases, J lost 0 bases, and 17 bases lay in between. This CDR3 is built from 16 residues. Germline-derived CDR1 and CDR2 are MNHEY and SVGEGT. The CDR3 bases are TGTGCCAGCAGGACAGGTGGTAACGATTTGAACACTGAAGCTTTCTTT. Its protein is CASRTGGNDLNTEAFF.

In its sample, this clonotype was seen many times. The chain couples TRBV6-6 to TRBJ1-1; no firm D call. Trimming pared 7 bases from V and 4 bases from J, leaving 7 bases between. Per germline, CDR1 MNHNY and CDR2 SVGAGI (reference sequence). The CDR3 is 11 residues long. CDR3 bases: TGTGCCAGCAAGGACGGCACTGAAGCTTTCTTT. Protein sequence: CASKDGTEAFF.

This rearrangement joins TRBV6-5 to TRBJ2-7; D is unresolved. Germline values: CDR1 MNHEY, CDR2 SVGAGI. This CDR3 is 15 amino acids long. Trimming stripped 4 bases from V and 2 bases from J, with 15 bases between. The CDR3 DNA follows: TGTGCCAGCAGTTCGCAGACTTTTACTCCCTACGAGCAGTACTTC. It yields the protein CASSSQTFTPYEQYF.

This clonotype has at least ten counts. The chain recombines TRBV5-6 with TRBJ2-4; D gene ambiguous. Trimming pared 0 bases from V and 5 bases from J, leaving 6 bases between. This CDR3 is built from 13 residues. Germline V lookup: CDR1 SGHDT, CDR2 YYEEEE. The CDR3 loop is CASSLGAENIQYF. CDR3 nucleotides: TGTGCCAGCAGCTTGGGGGCGGAAAACATTCAGTACTTC.